The entry below describes one T cell receptor beta chain. Its antigen is unidentified. CDR3 size: 13 residues. Germline CDR1 reads SGHTA; CDR2 reads FQGNSA. V gave up 0 bases and J gave up 6 bases, with 8 bases separating them. The PCR contained 60 Vbeta and 13 Jbeta primers. Assay: immunoSEQ multiplex PCR; the TCRdb copy retains only in-frame clones and omits some. This sample carries under 150,000 clones, 65% to 80% of them seen once, and the ten largest clones take approximately 8.2%. This sample is drawn from a study of cytomegalovirus exposure and HLA in healthy donors. Overall study results and limits: V- and J-gene trimming of TCR beta was linked (in a later analysis) to a missense DCLRE1C variant. A list of 164 TCR beta chains associated with cytomegalovirus was given. Most TCRs appeared rarely, but some public TCRs recurred in many donors. Reports credit the classifier with highly specific, highly sensitive diagnosis of cytomegalovirus status.

The chain is built from TRBV7-2 and TRBJ1-2, with D uncertain. The TCR sequence derives from a woman between 50 and 59 years old in good health and CMV-seropositive. Material: PBMCs. The CDR3 DNA is TGTGCCAGCAGCTTAGCGGGAGGGAATGGCTACACCTTC. Its translation is CASSLAGGNGYTF.